The subject of this entry is one TCR beta chain. Germline V gives CDR1 LGHDT, CDR2 YNNKEL (reference sequence). CDR3 length equals 14 residues. The V gene lost 4 bases and the J gene lost 8 bases, with 12 bases spanning the gap. These data originate in a study of CD8 T cells in ankylosing spondylitis. TCRdb reprocessed the 5' RACE reads with MiXCR, giving one entry per CDR3 protein. This table has 250,000 to 350,000 distinct CDR3 sequences, 15% to 25% appearing once. This TCR was recovered from a male donor with ankylosing spondylitis or in good health (not recorded which). V is TRBV3-1 and J is TRBJ1-6; D is possibly TRBD1 (6 bases). Sequenced: blood, either unsorted or a sorted T cell fraction (not recorded which). The CDR3 here is CASSPGQRHSPLHF. The CDR3 DNA sequence: TGTGCCAGCAGCCCCGGACAGAGGCATTCACCCCTCCACTTT.